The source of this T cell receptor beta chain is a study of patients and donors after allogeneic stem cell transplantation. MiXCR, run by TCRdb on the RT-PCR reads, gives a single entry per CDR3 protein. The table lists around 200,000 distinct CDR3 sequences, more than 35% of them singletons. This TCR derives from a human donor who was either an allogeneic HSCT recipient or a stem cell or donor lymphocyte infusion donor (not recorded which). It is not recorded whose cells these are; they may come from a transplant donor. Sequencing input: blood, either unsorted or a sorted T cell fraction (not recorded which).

The CDR3 region has the DNA TGTGCCAGCAGCCCCAGGGAGGGCACTGAAGCTTTCTTT. Protein: CASSPREGTEAFF. The chain links TRBV12-3 or TRBV12-4 to TRBJ1-1, with D perhaps TRBD1 (5 bases). With 6 bases removed from V and 4 bases from J, the gap between germline ends came to 12 bases. This CDR3 region has 13 residues.